Only one count was recorded for the clone carrying this T cell receptor beta chain. The antigen remains unidentified. Germline trimming cut 5 bases from V and 9 bases from J; bases unmatched to any gene: 9. CDR3 length equals 13 residues. CDR1 is MNHEY, CDR2 SMNVEV, per germline (reference sequence). The PCR ran on 60 Vbeta and 13 Jbeta primers. The protocol was immunoSEQ multiplex PCR, while the TCRdb copy is restricted to in-frame clones and leaves out a portion. This sample has some 160,000 clones, with approximately 80% found just once. These data are taken from a study of cytomegalovirus exposure and HLA in healthy donors. Whole-study results and caveats: Previously analyzed data showed that most TCR beta V segments were productive at a frequency of about 90% or about 30%. The authors reported that TCR beta sequences could predict HLA-A and HLA-B alleles. These predictions were accurate for most subjects in the first cohort. The records held CMV serostatus as the only immune exposure information.

The TCR originated in a male donor in good health and CMV-seropositive. The genes are TRBV27 and TRBJ1-1; 7 bases line up with TRBD1. Sequencing was done on a sample of PBMCs. CDR3 sequence: CASSLGQKAQAFF. As DNA, the CDR3 is TGTGCCAGCAGTCTGGGACAGAAGGCTCAAGCTTTCTTT.